This TCR beta chain came from a study of blood T cell repertoires in COVID-19. Study at large: Nucleic acid was either cDNA or gDNA, and it came from T cells, B-cell-depleted T cells, or PBMCs.

The CDR3 is 14 residues long. Germline CDR1 and CDR2: SEHNR and FQNEAQ (reference sequence). Germline trimming cut 5 bases from V and 9 bases from J; bases unmatched to any gene: 7. Per the authors' pipeline: Amplified reference gene primers provided the basis for estimating nucleated cell counts. TCRdb's copy holds only in-frame clones and misses some; the assay was immunoSEQ multiplex PCR. The V and J calls and clone size come from that table; D and trimming were worked out from the DNA. In the table there are tens of thousands of clones, 82% of which are singletons. This TCR was recovered from a woman of 80 years or more with acute or convalescent COVID-19. Sequenced material: peripheral blood. The chain recombines TRBV7-9 with TRBJ1-5; the match to TRBD1 covers 10 bases. The CDR3, as DNA: TGTGCCAGCAGCGACGGACAGGGGGTCGGGCCCCAGCATTTT. Its translation: CASSDGQGVGPQHF. The whole variable domain, filled in from reference TRBV7-9 and TRBJ1-5, reads DTGVSQNPRHKITKRGQNVTFRCDPISEHNRLYWYRQTLGQGPEFLTYFQNEAQLEKSRLLSDRFSAERPKGSFSTLEIQRTEQGDSAMYLCASSDGQGVGPQHFGDGTRLSIL.